A single sample is the source of the 30 T cell receptor beta chains below, sequenced in a study of response to subunit inactivated influenza vaccine. Using its own MiXCR run on the RT-PCR reads, TCRdb lists one record per CDR3 protein. This table has fewer than 600,000 distinct CDR3 sequences, 6.5% to 8% appearing once. Source: PBMCs from blood, taken around 2 years after vaccination. The receptors were sampled from a man aged 45 to 75 who received an inactivated influenza vaccine.

V usage is TRBV6-5 and J usage is TRBJ2-3, with D unresolved. This CDR3 has 14 amino acids. The germline gives CDR1 MNHEY, CDR2 SVGAGI. With 0 bases removed from V and 3 bases from J, the gap between germline ends came to 7 bases. CDR3 coding DNA: TGTGCCAGCAGTTACTCGGTGGGAACAGATACGCAGTATTTT. Its protein is CASSYSVGTDTQYF.

This clonotype has only a few counts. The chain joins TRBV10-3 to TRBJ2-3; the D is unclear. Per germline, CDR1 ENHRY and CDR2 SYGVKD. Trimming left V 0 bases short and J 3 bases short, with 10 bases between. The CDR3 runs 15 residues. CDR3 protein: CAISESSPKTDTQYF. Written as DNA, the CDR3 is TGTGCCATCAGTGAGTCGAGCCCCAAGACAGATACGCAGTATTTT.

This chain joins TRBV7-2 and TRBJ2-1; D not certain. V lost 4 bases and J lost 10, with 11 bases in between. This CDR3 is built from 12 residues. Germline assignment: CDR1 SGHTA and CDR2 FQGNSA. The CDR3 region has the DNA TGTGCCAGCAGCTCGACCATGGGGGAGCAGTTCTTC. Translating gives CASSSTMGEQFF.

V gene TRBV3-1 combines with J gene TRBJ2-1; TRBD2 matches 9 bases. CDR1 LGHDT and CDR2 YNNKEL come from the germline V gene (reference sequence). The CDR3 has 17 residues. V trimming: 8 bases; J trimming: 7 bases; junction bases outside the gene matches: 18. The CDR3 region has the DNA TGTGCCAGCTCCCAGCTGGGCCGGCTAGCGGGATTGAATGAGCAGTTCTTC. It codes for CASSQLGRLAGLNEQFF.

There are a few counts of this clonotype. The CDR3 DNA sequence: TGTGCCATCAGTGATCGCAGGGCGATGACCTATGGCTACACCTTC. Protein sequence: CAISDRRAMTYGYTF. This chain uses TRBV10-3 with TRBJ1-2; D is perhaps TRBD1 (5 bases). This CDR3 is built from 15 residues. The V gene's germline CDR1 is ENHRY and CDR2 SYGVKD. The V end was cut by 3 bases, the J end by 4 bases, with 15 bases between.

There are many counts of this clonotype. CDR3 sequence: CASSLMTGVNTEAFF. The CDR3 DNA is TGTGCCAGCAGCTTGATGACAGGTGTGAACACTGAAGCTTTCTTT. The chain employs TRBV5-6 and TRBJ1-1, with D possibly TRBD1 on 6 matching bases. There are 15 residues in the CDR3. Germline values: CDR1 SGHDT, CDR2 YYEEEE. Deletions cut 1 base from V and 0 bases from J, with 10 bases between.

Ten or more counts support this clonotype. The chain links TRBV24-1 to TRBJ2-3; tentatively, D is TRBD1 (6 bases). Deletions cut 0 bases from V and 1 base from J, with 10 bases between. This CDR3 is built from 16 residues. Per the germline V gene, CDR1 is KGHDR and CDR2 is SFDVKD. The CDR3 sequence is CATSDLNRARTDTQYF. Here the CDR3 DNA reads TGTGCCACCAGTGATTTGAACAGGGCACGCACAGATACGCAGTATTTT.

V gene TRBV4-2 combines with J gene TRBJ2-1, with TRBD1 identical over 7 bases. The CDR3 extends over 15 amino acids. CDR1 and CDR2 from the germline V gene are LGHNA and YNFKEQ. V was clipped by 3 bases and J by 4 bases; unmatched bases: 6. CDR3 protein: CASSQAGQVYNEQFF. CDR3 DNA sequence: TGTGCCAGCAGCCAGGCCGGACAGGTATACAATGAGCAGTTCTTC.

This clonotype was observed a few times. V is TRBV3-1 and J is TRBJ2-7, with 10 nucleotides matching TRBD2. Germline V CDR1 and CDR2: LGHDT, YNNKEL (reference sequence). CDR3 length equals 16 residues. V trimming: 2 bases; J trimming: 0 bases; junction bases outside the gene matches: 4. The chain's CDR3 is CASSQPGLASSYEQYF. The CDR3, as DNA: TGTGCCAGCAGCCAACCGGGACTAGCGAGCTCCTACGAGCAGTACTTC.

Ten or more counts support this clonotype. The V call is TRBV20-1, the J call TRBJ1-4, with D possibly matching TRBD1 (6 bases). Germline-derived CDR1 and CDR2 are DFQATT and SNEGSKA (reference sequence). The CDR3 covers 15 residues. V lost 4 bases, J lost 4 bases, and 16 bases lay in between. The chain's CDR3 is CSAKPPGEHNEKLFF. The CDR3 region has the DNA TGCAGTGCTAAGCCCCCAGGGGAACATAATGAAAAACTGTTTTTT.

This clonotype was detected many times. The rearrangement links TRBV7-9 to TRBJ1-2; D is uncertain. The germline V and J ends were trimmed by 0 bases and 6 bases, with 8 bases remaining between them. This CDR3 comprises 13 residues. Germline values: CDR1 SEHNR, CDR2 FQNEAQ (reference sequence). The CDR3 nucleotides read TGTGCCAGCAGCTTAGCGGCCGCGGATGGCTACACCTTC. Its translation is CASSLAAADGYTF.

This clonotype was recorded many times. The CDR3 coding sequence is TGCAGCGTTGCCAGCGGGAGGGAAGGGGGCACAGATACGCAGTATTTT. Its protein is CSVASGREGGTDTQYF. The chain has TRBV29-1 and TRBJ2-3; 10 bases match TRBD2. CDR3 length equals 16 residues. The V gene's germline CDR1 is SQVTM and CDR2 ANQGSEA. Trimming cost V 4 bases and J 1 base; bases outside gene matches: 8.

This clonotype came up many times. The V gene is TRBV6-1, the J gene TRBJ1-1, with D hard to call. Germline V gives CDR1 MNHNS, CDR2 SASEGT. The CDR3 is 15 residues long. V lost 6 bases to trimming and J lost 0 bases, with 14 bases between them. Here the CDR3 reads CASRRSLTLNTEAFF. The CDR3 nucleotides read TGTGCCAGCAGAAGAAGCCTTACCTTGAACACTGAAGCTTTCTTT.

This clonotype has at least ten counts. The V call is TRBV6-5, the J call TRBJ2-2, with D unclear. Trimming shortened V by 6 bases and J by 4 bases, and 9 bases separated the two germline ends. CDR1 is MNHEY and CDR2 is SVGAGI in the germline V gene. The CDR3 is 13 residues long. The CDR3 sequence is CASSHSGTGELFF. The CDR3 region has the DNA TGTGCCAGCAGCCACTCAGGCACCGGGGAGCTGTTTTTT.

Many counts were recorded for this clonotype. The chain carries TRBV5-1 and TRBJ2-2; D possibly corresponds to TRBD1 (5 bases). There are 15 residues in the CDR3. Germline V gene lookup returns CDR1 SGHRS and CDR2 YFSETQ. V lost 1 base to trimming and J lost 6 bases, with 13 bases between them. CDR3 protein: CASSLTGYDAGELFF. The CDR3 nucleotides are TGCGCCAGCAGCTTGACAGGATATGACGCCGGGGAGCTGTTTTTT.

CDR3 sequence (DNA): TGTGCCAGCAGCGTCCAACTAGCGGGAGGGCCGGGTGAGCAGTTCTTC. Translation gives CASSVQLAGGPGEQFF. This chain links TRBV9 with TRBJ2-1; 13 positions agree with TRBD2. This CDR3 is 16 amino acids long. Germline V gives CDR1 SGDLS, CDR2 YYNGEE. The trim removed 2 bases at V and 9 bases at J, leaving 8 bases unmatched. The full variable domain, its missing parts supplied by reference TRBV9 and TRBJ2-1, is DSGVTQTPKHLITATGQRVTLRCSPRSGDLSVYWYQQSLDQGLQFLIQYYNGEERAKGNILERFSAQQFPDLHSELNLSSLELGDSALYFCASSVQLAGGPGEQFFGPGTRLTVL.

This chain joins TRBV15 and TRBJ1-2, with D uncertain. Trimming left V 0 bases short and J 1 base short, with 9 bases between. Germline V CDR1 and CDR2: LNHNV, YYDKDF (reference sequence). This CDR3 contains 15 residues. CDR3 region: CATSREIGVNYGYTF. The CDR3 DNA sequence: TGTGCCACCAGCAGAGAAATTGGAGTTAACTATGGCTACACCTTC.

This chain connects TRBV7-8 to TRBJ2-5; D is unclear. In germline, CDR1 is SGHVS, CDR2 FQNEAQ. V was clipped by 5 bases and J by 1 base, with 14 bases between them. The CDR3 extends over 15 amino acids. The CDR3 spells CASSPRKSIQETQYF. The DNA for the CDR3 is TGTGCCAGCAGCCCTAGAAAAAGTATCCAAGAGACCCAGTACTTC.

At least ten counts were recorded for this clonotype. The rearrangement joins TRBV10-1 to TRBJ2-7; 9 positions agree with TRBD1. Germline CDR1 reads WNHNN; CDR2 reads SYGVQD (reference sequence). The CDR3 loop spans 12 amino acids. Trimming took 8 bases from V and 3 from J; bases not matched to a gene: 2. CDR3 nucleotides: TGCGCCAGCGGGGACAGGGTCTACGAGCAGTACTTC. This codes for CASGDRVYEQYF.

The table lists this clonotype with a few counts. This chain joins TRBV4-1 and TRBJ2-3; a possible D gene is TRBD2 (6 bases). V was cut by 1 base and J by 5 bases, with 16 bases left in between. The CDR3 loop spans 16 amino acids. Per the germline V gene, CDR1 is MGHRA and CDR2 is YSYEKL. CDR3 bases: TGCGCCAGCAGCCAAGGACCGGGAGCAACAAAAGATACGCAGTATTTT. Its protein product is CASSQGPGATKDTQYF.

This clonotype was detected a few times. The chain couples TRBV3-1 to TRBJ1-4; 9 nucleotides match TRBD1. The germline V gene encodes CDR1 LGHDT and CDR2 YNNKEL (reference sequence). V lost 2 bases, J lost 5 bases, and 6 bases stayed unmatched. This CDR3 spans 16 amino acids. This CDR3 is CASSQRGTGGNEKLFF. In DNA, the CDR3 is TGTGCCAGCAGCCAAAGAGGAACAGGGGGCAATGAAAAACTGTTTTTT.

This clonotype occurred a few times. This chain joins TRBV7-2 and TRBJ2-5; 8 nucleotides align to TRBD2. Germline CDR1 is SGHTA and CDR2 is FQGNSA. The ends lost 2 bases at V and 2 bases at J; junction bases unmatched: 7. This CDR3 comprises 16 residues. The DNA of the CDR3 is TGTGCCAGCAGCTTACGGGCTAGCGGGCTGCAAGAGACCCAGTACTTC. It codes for CASSLRASGLQETQYF.

The table lists this clonotype with many counts. The V call is TRBV7-6, the J call TRBJ2-3, with D unresolved. Germline CDR1 reads SGHVS; CDR2 reads FNYEAQ. The CDR3 extends over 12 amino acids. V lost 5 bases and J 4 bases, leaving 7 bases between the germline ends. In nucleotides, the CDR3 is TGTGCCAGCAGCCGTCCAGCAGATACGCAGTATTTT. This codes for CASSRPADTQYF.

This clonotype has a handful of counts. The rearrangement uses TRBV20-1 and TRBJ2-5; D gene uncertain. The V and J ends lost 4 bases and 5 bases respectively, with 14 bases between them. CDR1 DFQATT and CDR2 SNEGSKA come from the germline V gene (reference sequence). This CDR3 contains 13 residues. The CDR3 region is CSAKYSTDETQYF. The CDR3 DNA is TGCAGTGCTAAATACTCCACCGACGAGACCCAGTACTTC.

This chain uses TRBV2 with TRBJ1-2, with 12 bases that match TRBD1. The J segment lost 7 bases and the V segment lost 1 base, leaving 7 bases of the junction unmatched. The CDR3 is 16 amino acids. Germline V gives CDR1 SNHLY, CDR2 FYNNEI. This CDR3 is CASSEGRDRGRSGYTF. The DNA for the CDR3 is TGTGCCAGCAGTGAAGGCCGGGACAGGGGGCGAAGTGGCTACACCTTC.

The rearrangement joins TRBV20-1 to TRBJ2-1; maybe TRBD2 (6 bases). The V end lost 5 bases, the J end lost 8 bases, and 25 bases lay between the germline ends. This CDR3 comprises 16 residues. CDR1 is DFQATT and CDR2 is SNEGSKA in the germline V gene (reference sequence). The CDR3 loop reads CSAPIQPGRGGYEQFF. In DNA, the CDR3 is TGCAGTGCTCCCATTCAACCCGGGAGAGGTGGCTATGAGCAGTTCTTC.

The chain employs TRBV18 and TRBJ1-1; 10 bases line up with TRBD1. The V segment lost 5 bases and the J segment 3 bases; nucleotides outside the gene matches: 6. This CDR3 spans 15 amino acids. The germline V gene has CDR1 KGHSH and CDR2 LQKENI. The CDR3 DNA reads TGTGCCAGCTCAGACCGGACAGGGGGAGACACTGAAGCTTTCTTT. Amino acids: CASSDRTGGDTEAFF.

This clonotype was seen ten or more times. The chain joins TRBV4-2 to TRBJ2-7; TRBD1 might be the D (7 bases). The germline V gene encodes CDR1 LGHNA and CDR2 YNFKEQ. This CDR3 has 15 amino acids. The V and J ends lost 0 bases and 3 bases respectively, with 12 bases between them. The CDR3 reads CASSQDPGGNYEQYF. The CDR3 bases are TGTGCCAGCAGCCAAGACCCAGGGGGGAACTACGAGCAGTACTTC.

This clonotype was detected ten times or more. V usage is TRBV18 and J usage is TRBJ1-2, with D hard to call. The V and J ends lost 2 bases and 0 bases respectively, with 7 bases between them. The CDR3 loop spans 14 amino acids. Germline assignment: CDR1 KGHSH and CDR2 LQKENI. DNA of the CDR3: TGTGCCAGCTCACCAGTGCCTACTAACTATGGCTACACCTTC. Translation: CASSPVPTNYGYTF.

This clonotype was seen at least ten times. V usage is TRBV4-2 and J usage is TRBJ1-2; 10 positions agree with TRBD1. This CDR3 has 17 residues. The J segment lost 8 bases and the V segment lost 0 bases, leaving 12 bases of the junction unmatched. The germline V gene has CDR1 LGHNA and CDR2 YNFKEQ. The CDR3 loop is CASSQDVGTGTGDGYTF. The CDR3 DNA reads as TGTGCCAGCAGCCAAGATGTGGGGACCGGGACAGGGGACGGCTACACCTTC.